This TCR beta chain was sequenced in a study of human T cells and chemical hapten exposure. Study background: 2% DPC was applied to roughly 2 cm by roughly 2 cm of upper inner arm skin for sensitization. Small volume differences among pooled libraries mainly caused per-sample TCR yield variation.

The time point: patch test 2, 6 weeks after DPC sensitization. Stated treatment: therapeutic diphenylcyclopropenone sensitization with weekly scalp DPC. This clonotype has more than one count but fewer than ten. As the library was built, unique molecular identifiers were attached to individual cDNA molecules. TCRdb independently ran MiXCR on the RACE reads; one entry per CDR3 protein. This sample carries about 84,000 distinct CDR3 sequences, about 10% of them seen once, and the ten largest clones take 4.5% to 5%. The CDR3 has 14 amino acids. V shed 3 bases and J shed 4 bases, with 15 bases lying between them. Germline CDR1 reads GTSNPN; CDR2 reads SVGIG (reference sequence).

The sample here was whole blood, taken in connection with sensitization to the hapten diphenylcyclopropenone (DPC). The genes are TRBV30 and TRBJ1-2; TRBD1 is a possible D gene (6 bases). The receptor's source is a woman aged 45-59 years with alopecia areata. Some clones in this sample may be carry-over from other donors' samples. DNA of the CDR3: TGTGCCTGGAGCTTCCGGGACAAAGCCTATGGCTACACCTTC. It specifies CAWSFRDKAYGYTF.